The 14 T cell receptor beta chains below all came from one sample that was sequenced in a study of blood T cell repertoires in COVID-19. Sequencing used immunoSEQ multiplex PCR; TCRdb keeps in-frame clones, though not all of them. Here the sample spans about 240,000 clones, 80% to 95% being singletons. The sequencing input was peripheral blood. Receptors originate from a man aged 25 to 45 with COVID-19, enrolled during active disease.

Written as DNA, the CDR3 is TGCGCCAGCAGCCAAGCTTACAGCCTGAACACTGAAGCTTTCTTT. Translated: CASSQAYSLNTEAFF. This chain uses TRBV4-1 with TRBJ1-1, with D unclear. Germline CDR1 and CDR2: MGHRA and YSYEKL. CDR3 length: 15 residues. V was cut by 1 base and J by 0 bases, with 9 bases left in between.

The chain employs TRBV19 and TRBJ2-1; TRBD1 agrees at 8 bases. The CDR3 runs to 13 residues. The V gene end was trimmed by 9 bases and the J gene end by 8 bases; junction bases not matched to a gene: 9. Per the germline V gene, CDR1 is LNHDA and CDR2 is SQIVND (reference sequence). CDR3 sequence (DNA): TGTGCCAGCACGGGGGACAGGCCCCATGAGCAGTTCTTC. Amino acids: CASTGDRPHEQFF.

The gene calls are TRBV28 and TRBJ1-3, with D tentatively TRBD1 (6 bases). Germline V gene lookup returns CDR1 MDHEN and CDR2 SYDVKM. The CDR3 has 15 residues. Trimming removed 9 bases from V and 0 bases from J, with 15 bases in between. The CDR3 DNA reads as TGTGCCAGTCTAACAGGGCCTCCCTCTGGAAACACCATATATTTT. It specifies CASLTGPPSGNTIYF.

The rearrangement uses TRBV3-1 (or the pseudogene TRBV3-2) and TRBJ2-5, with 10 bases that match TRBD2. CDR1 is LGHDT, CDR2 YNNKEL, per germline (reference sequence). The CDR3 runs 15 residues. With 2 bases clipped from V and 2 bases from J, the junction kept 2 bases outside the gene matches. This CDR3 reads CASSQPGLAQETQYF. As DNA, the CDR3 is TGTGCCAGCAGCCAACCGGGACTAGCGCAAGAGACCCAGTACTTC.

This chain links TRBV4-1 with TRBJ2-1, with a weak D call TRBD1 (6 bases). Trimming removed 2 bases from V and 4 bases from J, with 18 bases in between. This CDR3 comprises 17 residues. The germline V gene has CDR1 MGHRA and CDR2 YSYEKL. The chain's CDR3 is CASSQKPGQTKYNEQFF. CDR3 coding DNA: TGCGCCAGCAGCCAAAAACCGGGACAAACAAAATACAATGAGCAGTTCTTC.

The table lists this clone with a count of one. The chain has TRBV5-1 and TRBJ2-7; 7 positions match TRBD1. Germline V gene data show CDR1 as SGHRS and CDR2 as YFSETQ. CDR3 length equals 14 residues. V lost 4 bases and J lost 7; bases outside the gene matches: 11. CDR3 coding DNA: TGCGCCAGCAGCCCCGCGACAGGGCTGGGGGAGCAGTACTTC. Its translation is CASSPATGLGEQYF.

The rearrangement links TRBV5-4 to TRBJ2-1; 10 positions agree with TRBD1. This CDR3 spans 15 amino acids. V trimming: 5 bases; J trimming: 5 bases; junction bases outside the gene matches: 7. Per the germline V gene, CDR1 is SGHNT and CDR2 is YYREEE (reference sequence). CDR3 protein: CASSSGTGVNNEQFF. CDR3 in DNA: TGTGCCAGCAGTTCCGGGACAGGGGTAAACAATGAGCAGTTCTTC. The full variable domain, rest sourced from reference TRBV5-4 and TRBJ2-1, is ETGVTQSPTHLIKTRGQQVTLRCSSQSGHNTVSWYQQALGQGPQFIFQYYREEENGRGNFPPRFSGLQFPNYSSELNVNALELDDSALYLCASSSGTGVNNEQFFGPGTRLTVL.

The chain employs TRBV15 and TRBJ1-2; possibly TRBD1 for D (6 bases). Between the trimmed V and J ends, which lost 3 bases and 6 bases, there was a span of 11 bases. Germline values: CDR1 LNHNV, CDR2 YYDKDF (reference sequence). This CDR3 has 13 amino acids. Here the CDR3 DNA reads TGTGCCACCAGCAGTAGGGGGGGCGATGGCTACACCTTC. This encodes CATSSRGGDGYTF.

The gene calls are TRBV2 and TRBJ1-1; the D is unclear. The CDR3 sequence is 13 residues long. Trimming took 2 bases from V and 4 from J, leaving 8 bases between them. CDR1 and CDR2 (germline): SNHLY, FYNNEI. This CDR3 reads CASSEQMATEAFF. CDR3 sequence (DNA): TGTGCCAGCAGTGAACAGATGGCCACTGAAGCTTTCTTT.

The chain recombines TRBV5-1 with TRBJ2-3, with 8 bases matching TRBD2. Germline CDR1 reads SGHRS; CDR2 reads YFSETQ. CDR3 size: 15 residues. Trimming at V came to 0 bases and at J to 4 bases, leaving 4 bases not matched to a gene. The CDR3 bases are TGCGCCAGCAGCTTGGTCGGGGGGGGCCCAGATACGCAGTATTTT. It specifies CASSLVGGGPDTQYF.

The chain uses TRBV5-1 and TRBJ2-3; tentative D call: TRBD1 (6 bases). V shed 2 bases and J shed 10 bases, with 14 bases lying between them. The CDR3 loop spans 13 amino acids. Germline V gives CDR1 SGHRS, CDR2 YFSETQ. In nucleotides, the CDR3 is TGCGCCAGCAGCTTAGGTTTGGGGGCCCCGCAGTATTTT. It is translated as CASSLGLGAPQYF.

V and J are TRBV6-2 or TRBV6-3 and TRBJ2-7, with 7 positions matching TRBD2. The length of the CDR3 is 16 residues. Germline CDR1 MNHEY, CDR2 SVGEGT. J gave up 3 bases and V 2 bases, and 10 bases lay outside the gene matches. The CDR3 loop is CASSYPPRGESYEQYF. CDR3 DNA: TGTGCCAGCAGTTACCCCCCCCGGGGGGAGAGCTACGAGCAGTACTTC.

The chain has TRBV19 and TRBJ1-3; 7 nucleotides match TRBD1. The germline gives CDR1 LNHDA, CDR2 SQIVND (reference sequence). The junction had 6 bases not matched to a gene; V was cut back by 4 bases and J by 0 bases. This CDR3 contains 16 residues. This CDR3 reads CASSSPDRVSGNTIYF. The CDR3 DNA reads as TGTGCCAGTAGTAGCCCCGACAGGGTCTCTGGAAACACCATATATTTT.

The rearrangement joins TRBV19 to TRBJ2-1, with 11 bases matching TRBD2. Germline V gene data show CDR1 as LNHDA and CDR2 as SQIVND (reference sequence). The CDR3 is 16 residues long. The V segment lost 3 bases and the J segment 5 bases; nucleotides outside the gene matches: 6. In DNA, the CDR3 is TGTGCCAGTAGTATCCTCCTAGCGGGGGGCGACAATGAGCAGTTCTTC. Its protein is CASSILLAGGDNEQFF.